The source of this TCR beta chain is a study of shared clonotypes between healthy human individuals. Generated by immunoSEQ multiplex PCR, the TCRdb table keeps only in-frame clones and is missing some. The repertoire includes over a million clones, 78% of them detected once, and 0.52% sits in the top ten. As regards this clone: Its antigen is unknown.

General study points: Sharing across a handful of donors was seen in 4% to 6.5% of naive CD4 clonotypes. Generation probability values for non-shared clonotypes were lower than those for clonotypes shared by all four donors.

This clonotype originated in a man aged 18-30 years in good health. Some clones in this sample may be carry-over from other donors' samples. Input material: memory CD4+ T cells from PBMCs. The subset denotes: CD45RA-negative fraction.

The CDR3 spells CSVAHGRGEQFF. DNA for the CDR3: TGCAGCGTTGCTCACGGCCGAGGCGAGCAGTTCTTC. The chain couples TRBV29-1 to TRBJ2-1, with D unclear. The CDR3 contains 12 residues. The germline CDR1 and CDR2 sequences are SQVTM and ANQGSEA. The V end lost 4 bases, the J end lost 10 bases, and 14 bases lay between the germline ends.